This TCR beta chain was sequenced during a study of beta chain features in type 1 diabetes. The study, taken as a whole, reports: The study found moderately but significantly shorter TCRB CDR3s in all four CD4+ subsets of Type 1 diabetes patients. Sampled from patients, naive, central memory and Treg TCRB repertoires appeared more similar than those sampled from healthy donors.

Notes on this clone: Its antigen is undetermined.

Germline V lookup: CDR1 LGHNA, CDR2 YSLEER. Trimming took off 0 bases at V and 7 bases at J, with 13 bases between the two ends. The CDR3 length is 15 residues. The sequenced template was cDNA made from the entire isolated RNA. Clones were sequenced by immunoSEQ multiplex PCR, and TCRdb holds only the in-frame ones, with some missing. The sample has under 900,000 clones, roughly 16% seen once. This chain uses TRBV4-3 with TRBJ1-3, with a weak D call TRBD1 (6 bases). The sequence derives from a woman younger than 35 in good health. The specimen was naive CD4+ T cells from blood. CDR3 coding DNA: TGCGCCAGCAGCCAAGAAGGAGGGGGTAGTAACACCATATATTTT. This sequence encodes CASSQEGGGSNTIYF.